This T cell receptor beta chain stems from a study of CD8 T cells in Susac syndrome. cDNA came from approximately 0.5 to 1 ug RNA primed by random hexamers. An immunoSEQ multiplex PCR generated amplified TCR beta CDR3 products spanning 54 Vbeta and 13 Jbeta. TCRdb passed the immunoSEQ multiplex PCR reads through MiXCR, listing each CDR3 protein once. The data contain about 71,000 distinct CDR3 sequences, 90% to 95% of them singletons. The length of the CDR3 is 16 residues. V lost 3 bases, J lost 0 bases, and 7 bases stayed unmatched. Germline loops: CDR1 SGHRS, CDR2 YFSETQ. Blood CD8+ and CD4+ T cells underwent high-throughput TCR beta sequencing.

Sequences were obtained from CD4+ T cells from PBMCs. V usage is TRBV5-1 and J usage is TRBJ2-7; TRBD1 aligns across 9 bases. This TCR came from a human donor with Susac syndrome. CDR3 loop: CASSWEGQGASYEQYF. CDR3 nucleotide sequence: TGCGCCAGCAGCTGGGAGGGACAGGGAGCCTCCTACGAGCAGTACTTC.